The source of this TCR beta chain is a study of CD8+ T cells in alopecia areata. RNA, once extracted, was reverse transcribed into cDNA for use as the sequencing template. Profiling relied on immunoSEQ multiplex PCR, and the TCRdb table lists in-frame clones only, not all of them. The sample lists 75,000 to 100,000 clones, around 38% occurring once. V shed 6 bases and J shed 0 bases, with 15 bases lying between them. The CDR3 loop spans 16 amino acids. Germline V lookup: CDR1 SGHTA, CDR2 FQGNSA. The TCR was taken from a human donor with alopecia areata. Specimen: CD4+ T cells sorted from blood. V is TRBV7-2 and J is TRBJ2-1; D is tentatively TRBD1 or TRBD2 (5 bases each). The CDR3 nucleotides are TGTGCCAGCAGAGATCCGGGACCGCCCTCCTACAATGAGCAGTTCTTC. Encoded protein: CASRDPGPPSYNEQFF.